A single sample is the source of the 9 T cell receptor beta chains below, sequenced in a study of tumor and adjacent non-tumor tissue in lung cancer. A modified ARM-PCR protocol with three rounds of nested PCR amplified TCRbeta. TCRdb itself ran the multiplex PCR reads through MiXCR, one entry per CDR3 protein. The sample holds 130,000 or so distinct CDR3 sequences, 60% to 70% seen once. The template was RNA from unsorted bulk tissue. Sequencing was performed on lung tumor tissue. The origin of the receptors is a man aged 30-40 years with non-small cell lung cancer.

This clonotype has just one count. Germline is not matched at one junction end, which may reflect a read error. V gene TRBV29-1 combines with J gene TRBJ2-5, with D unclear. This CDR3 has 13 residues. In germline, CDR1 is SQVTM, CDR2 ANQGSEA. The CDR3 bases are TGCAGCGTTGTTATGTCTACAGAGGAGACCCTGTGCTTC. This codes for CSVVMSTEETLCF.

The rearrangement links TRBV4-2 to TRBJ2-3, with D perhaps TRBD2 (6 bases). This CDR3 has 17 residues. Looked up from germline, CDR1 is LGHNA and CDR2 is YNFKEQ. With 0 bases removed from V and 6 bases from J, the gap between germline ends came to 19 bases. This CDR3 is CASSQDALAGSGDTQYF. Here the CDR3 DNA reads TGTGCCAGCAGCCAAGATGCTCTCGCGGGATCAGGTGATACGCAGTATTTT.

V is TRBV30 and J is TRBJ2-1; a possible D gene is TRBD2 (5 bases). Per germline, CDR1 GTSNPN and CDR2 SVGIG (reference sequence). This CDR3 is built from 11 residues. V was pared by 3 bases and J by 5 bases, with 5 bases between. CDR3 region: CAWREDNEQFF. CDR3 DNA sequence: TGTGCCTGGAGGGAGGACAATGAGCAGTTCTTC.

Comment on this clonotype: A read error may explain this, as a much larger clone is one base away. The gene calls are TRBV10-1 and TRBJ2-5; the match to TRBD1 covers 7 bases. The CDR3 has 15 amino acids. With 5 bases clipped from V and 4 bases from J, the junction kept 10 bases outside the gene matches. CDR1 and CDR2 from the germline V gene are WNHNN and SYGVQD (reference sequence). As DNA, the CDR3 is TGCGCCAGCAGTAGGGGACAGAACATTCGAGAGACCCAGTACTTC. Translating gives CASSRGQNIRETQYF.

In the case of this clonotype: Since the CDR3 does not end with the conserved phenylalanine or tryptophan, this likely comes from a read error. This chain uses TRBV13 with TRBJ2-7, with D possibly being TRBD1 (6 bases). The V end was cut by 2 bases, the J end by 5 bases, with 19 bases between. CDR3 length: 16 amino acids. The germline V gene encodes CDR1 PRHDT and CDR2 FYEKMQ (reference sequence). CDR3 DNA sequence: TGTGCCAGCAGCTTAAGTCCCCCAGGGGCAGCCGACGAGCAGTACTCC. Translation: CASSLSPPGAADEQYS.

Turning to this clonotype: Mismatch with germline at one junction end may stem from a read error. This chain uses TRBV4-1 with TRBJ1-5, with D possibly being TRBD1 (6 bases). Germline values: CDR1 MGHRA, CDR2 YSYEKL. This CDR3 is built from 15 residues. CDR3 in DNA: TGCGCCAGCAGACAAGAGGGCAGGGGTGATCAGAGCCAACATTTT. As protein: CASRQEGRGDQSQHF.

As for this clonotype: A single base separates this from a much larger clone, so it may be a read error. This CDR3 fails to terminate in the conserved phenylalanine or tryptophan, so it likely reflects a read error. The chain carries TRBV5-6 and TRBJ2-7, with D perhaps TRBD1 (6 bases). From germline, CDR1 is SGHDT and CDR2 YYEEEE. CDR3 length: 13 residues. Trimming took 10 bases from V and 2 from J, leaving 16 bases between them. DNA of the CDR3: TGTGCCTCCCGAGACTACAGGGCCTACGAGCAGTACTTA. Translation gives CASRDYRAYEQYL.

Of note for this clonotype: The CDR3 carries no conserved terminal phenylalanine or tryptophan, so it likely arises from a read error. The rearrangement links TRBV11-2 to TRBJ2-5; D may be TRBD1 or TRBD2 (5 bases each). CDR3 length: 15 residues. The germline gives CDR1 SGHAT, CDR2 FQNNGV. CDR3 bases: TGTGCCAGCAGCTTAAGGGGAGAGAAGCAGGAGACTCAGTACTTA. Encoded protein: CASSLRGEKQETQYL.

V is TRBV4-3 and J is TRBJ2-3; D possibly corresponds to TRBD1 (5 bases). V dropped 0 bases and J dropped 5 bases, with 12 bases sitting between them. Germline V lookup: CDR1 LGHNA, CDR2 YSLEER. The CDR3 has 15 residues. The CDR3 DNA follows: TGCGCCAGCAGCCAAGAGATCCCCGACAGAGATACGCAGTATTTT. This sequence encodes CASSQEIPDRDTQYF.